Below are 21 T cell receptor beta chains sequenced from a single sample in a study of response to subunit inactivated influenza vaccine. One entry per CDR3 protein, called by TCRdb with MiXCR from the RT-PCR reads. The top ten hold 2.8% of the sample, which has some 540,000 distinct CDR3 sequences, roughly 25% seen once. The same data also contributed to another study, on T cells expressing NK-cell markers. From that study: The authors generated TCR beta cDNA through 5'RACE template switching with UMIs.

The sequencing here drew on CD4+ T cells sorted from PBMCs, taken 12 days after vaccination. These receptors were collected from a middle-aged man who received an inactivated influenza vaccine.

In this sample, this clonotype turned up a few times. The chain recombines TRBV7-2 with TRBJ1-2, with D uncertain. This CDR3 is 13 amino acids long. The germline CDR1 and CDR2 sequences are SGHTA and FQGNSA. Trimming removed 5 bases at V and 7 bases at J, with 14 bases between. CDR3: CASSAREGGGYTF. CDR3 DNA sequence: TGTGCCAGCAGCGCCCGTGAGGGTGGTGGCTACACCTTC. Using reference TRBV7-2 and TRBJ1-2 for the parts outside the CDR3, the full variable domain is GAGVSQSPSNKVTEKGKDVELRCDPISGHTALYWYRQSLGQGLEFLIYFQGNSAPDKSGLPSDRFSAERTGGSVSTLTIQRTQQEDSAVYLCASSAREGGGYTFGSGTRLTVV.

This clonotype was observed a handful of times. The chain employs TRBV29-1 and TRBJ2-1; 8 nucleotides agree with TRBD2. Germline loops: CDR1 SQVTM, CDR2 ANQGSEA. V trimming: 6 bases; J trimming: 7 bases; junction bases outside the gene matches: 5. The CDR3 extends over 12 amino acids. CDR3 residues: CSVGLAVNEQFF. The DNA of the CDR3 is TGCAGCGTAGGACTAGCTGTGAATGAGCAGTTCTTC.

The J gene is TRBJ2-1, the V gene TRBV20-1; 10 bases map to TRBD1. Germline V gives CDR1 DFQATT, CDR2 SNEGSKA (reference sequence). With V trimmed by 6 bases and J by 3 bases, 8 bases remained unmatched. CDR3 size: 15 residues. CDR3 loop: CSAPETGGGYNEQFF. CDR3 sequence (DNA): TGCAGTGCCCCAGAGACAGGGGGCGGCTACAATGAGCAGTTCTTC.

DNA of the CDR3: TGCAGTGCTAGAAGGGACTTTCCGAACACTGAAGCTTTCTTT. This gives the protein CSARRDFPNTEAFF. This chain joins TRBV20-1 and TRBJ1-1; perhaps TRBD1 as D (5 bases). V shed 2 bases and J shed 1 base, with 11 bases lying between them. CDR1 and CDR2 (germline): DFQATT, SNEGSKA (reference sequence). The CDR3 has 14 residues.

The gene calls are TRBV28 and TRBJ2-7, with 9 positions matching TRBD2. The CDR3 sequence is 15 residues long. Germline V gene sequence: CDR1 MDHEN, CDR2 SYDVKM. V lost 4 bases to trimming and J lost 2 bases; unmatched junction nucleotides: 6. CDR3: CASSSAGGPPYEQYF. As DNA, the CDR3 is TGTGCCAGCAGTTCAGCGGGAGGCCCCCCCTACGAGCAGTACTTC.

This chain connects TRBV6-2 or TRBV6-3 to TRBJ2-5; D gene uncertain. The CDR3 extends over 11 amino acids. Trimming left V 7 bases short and J 5 bases short, with 8 bases between. Germline values: CDR1 MNHEY, CDR2 SVGEGT. The CDR3 DNA is TGTGCCAGCACAGCACTTGAGACCCAGTACTTC. Protein sequence: CASTALETQYF.

This clonotype was picked up a small number of times. The rearrangement links TRBV12-3 or TRBV12-4 to TRBJ2-3, with D hard to call. V was trimmed by 4 bases and J by 2 bases, leaving 16 bases between them. The CDR3 spans 16 residues. The CDR3 spells CASSSWTYVNTDTQYF. As DNA, the CDR3 is TGTGCCAGCAGTTCCTGGACCTATGTGAACACAGATACGCAGTATTTT.

V is TRBV19 and J is TRBJ2-7; 7 bases agree with TRBD1. The germline gives CDR1 LNHDA, CDR2 SQIVND (reference sequence). CDR3 length: 16 residues. Losses at the gene ends were 3 bases for V and 3 bases for J; bases not matched to a gene: 11. The CDR3 nucleotides read TGTGCCAGTAGTATCGACCGCCGGGACAGAGGCTACGAGCAGTACTTC. It is translated as CASSIDRRDRGYEQYF.

This clonotype has more than one count but fewer than ten. The chain joins TRBV28 to TRBJ2-7; 11 nucleotides match TRBD2. The CDR3 is 18 amino acids. The V gene's germline CDR1 is MDHEN and CDR2 SYDVKM. After removal of 2 bases from V and 1 base from J, the junction contained 10 bases not matched to a gene. The CDR3 spells CASSLLMRLAGTSYEQYF. The CDR3 nucleotides are TGTGCCAGCAGTTTACTAATGCGACTAGCGGGGACTTCCTACGAGCAGTACTTC. The full variable domain, its missing parts supplied by reference TRBV28 and TRBJ2-7, is DVKVTQSSRYLVKRTGEKVFLECVQDMDHENMFWYRQDPGLGLRLIYFSYDVKMKEKGDIPEGYSVSREKKERFSLILESASTNQTSMYLCASSLLMRLAGTSYEQYFGPGTRLTVT.

This clonotype was seen a handful of times. The chain joins TRBV15 to TRBJ2-2, with D maybe TRBD2 (6 bases). Germline V CDR1 and CDR2: LNHNV, YYDKDF (reference sequence). This CDR3 region has 14 residues. The ends were cut back, 1 base at V and 7 bases at J, with 10 bases in the middle. The CDR3 protein is CATSRGLGNGELFF. As DNA, the CDR3 is TGTGCCACCAGCAGAGGACTAGGGAACGGGGAGCTGTTTTTT.

This chain uses TRBV11-2 with TRBJ2-3, with no clear D. The CDR3 length is 14 residues. V shed 0 bases and J shed 2 bases, with 6 bases lying between them. Germline assignment: CDR1 SGHAT and CDR2 FQNNGV. The CDR3 nucleotides read TGTGCCAGCAGCTTAGAAGACCACACAGATACGCAGTATTTT. Its protein product is CASSLEDHTDTQYF.

This rearrangement joins TRBV6-1 to TRBJ2-5; tentatively, D is TRBD1 or TRBD2 (6 bases each). Trimming removed 2 bases at V and 4 bases at J, with 14 bases between. The germline CDR1 and CDR2 sequences are MNHNS and SASEGT. This CDR3 is built from 15 residues. In DNA, the CDR3 is TGTGCCAGCAGTGAAAGAGTGCCGGGGGCAGAGACCCAGTACTTC. Its protein product is CASSERVPGAETQYF.

This clonotype was observed many times. The chain combines TRBV6-5 with TRBJ2-3; D is undetermined. The germline gives CDR1 MNHEY, CDR2 SVGAGI. Trimming shortened V by 2 bases and J by 6 bases, and 3 bases separated the two germline ends. The CDR3 has 11 residues. The CDR3 reads CASSYRDTQYF. CDR3 DNA sequence: TGTGCCAGCAGTTACAGGGATACGCAGTATTTT.

The chain employs TRBV2 and TRBJ2-2, with D possibly matching TRBD1 (6 bases). Germline loops: CDR1 SNHLY, CDR2 FYNNEI. The CDR3 spans 13 residues. V was pared by 6 bases and J by 7 bases, with 12 bases between. CDR3 coding DNA: TGTGCCAGCAGGCCACAGGGTAACGGGGAGCTGTTTTTT. It is translated as CASRPQGNGELFF.

This clonotype was seen only a few times. CDR3 coding DNA: TGTGCCAGCAGTGGAAACCCGACTAGCCAGCAGTTCTTC. Its translation: CASSGNPTSQQFF. The J gene is TRBJ2-1, the V gene TRBV28; 7 bases are a match to TRBD2. The CDR3 is made up of 13 amino acids. The V segment lost 5 bases and the J segment 11 bases; nucleotides outside the gene matches: 9. The V gene's germline CDR1 is MDHEN and CDR2 SYDVKM.

V and J are TRBV20-1 and TRBJ2-7, with 10 bases lining up with TRBD2. Germline CDR1 and CDR2: DFQATT and SNEGSKA (reference sequence). This CDR3 has 13 residues. Trimming cost V 5 bases and J 3 bases; bases outside gene matches: 4. Here the CDR3 reads CSAQRGGNYEQYF. Here the CDR3 DNA reads TGCAGTGCTCAGCGGGGGGGGAACTACGAGCAGTACTTC.

Only a few counts were recorded for this clonotype. This chain uses TRBV28 with TRBJ1-4; no firm D call. The germline V gene has CDR1 MDHEN and CDR2 SYDVKM. With 3 bases removed from V and 4 bases from J, the gap between germline ends came to 6 bases. The CDR3 runs to 13 residues. CDR3 in amino acids: CASSLPLNEKLFF. The CDR3 DNA reads as TGTGCCAGCAGTTTGCCCCTTAATGAAAAACTGTTTTTT.

In its sample, this clonotype was seen a few times. V and J are TRBV4-2 and TRBJ2-3; 10 positions agree with TRBD2. Germline V CDR1 and CDR2: LGHNA, YNFKEQ. Trimming removed 4 bases from V and 0 bases from J; junction bases left unmatched: 13. The length of the CDR3 is 19 residues. The CDR3 reads CASSPWRASGSASTDTQYF. In DNA form, the CDR3 reads TGTGCCAGCAGCCCATGGAGGGCTAGCGGGAGCGCGAGCACAGATACGCAGTATTTT.

V usage is TRBV11-2 and J usage is TRBJ2-7; 12 positions agree with TRBD2. The CDR3 is 16 residues long. V gave up 5 bases and J gave up 4 bases; unmatched junction bases: 9. Looked up from germline, CDR1 is SGHAT and CDR2 is FQNNGV. The CDR3 here is CASSLTTSGGRYEQYF. The CDR3 DNA sequence: TGTGCCAGCAGCCTTACGACTAGCGGGGGTAGGTACGAGCAGTACTTC.

V usage is TRBV7-9 and J usage is TRBJ1-4; D gene unclear. V lost 1 base, J lost 14 bases, and 8 bases lay in between. There are 11 residues in the CDR3. Germline V gives CDR1 SEHNR, CDR2 FQNEAQ (reference sequence). Here the CDR3 DNA reads TGTGCCAGCAGCTTAGTTACAGAGCTGTTTTTT. Encoded protein: CASSLVTELFF.

The genes are TRBV3-1 and TRBJ1-2; possible D gene TRBD1, 6 bases. Germline CDR1 reads LGHDT; CDR2 reads YNNKEL (reference sequence). The ends were cut back, 5 bases at V and 8 bases at J, with 18 bases in the middle. The CDR3 covers 14 residues. Written as DNA, the CDR3 is TGTGCCAGCAGCGAATCGGGCAGGGGAGACGGCTACACCTTC. The encoded protein is CASSESGRGDGYTF.